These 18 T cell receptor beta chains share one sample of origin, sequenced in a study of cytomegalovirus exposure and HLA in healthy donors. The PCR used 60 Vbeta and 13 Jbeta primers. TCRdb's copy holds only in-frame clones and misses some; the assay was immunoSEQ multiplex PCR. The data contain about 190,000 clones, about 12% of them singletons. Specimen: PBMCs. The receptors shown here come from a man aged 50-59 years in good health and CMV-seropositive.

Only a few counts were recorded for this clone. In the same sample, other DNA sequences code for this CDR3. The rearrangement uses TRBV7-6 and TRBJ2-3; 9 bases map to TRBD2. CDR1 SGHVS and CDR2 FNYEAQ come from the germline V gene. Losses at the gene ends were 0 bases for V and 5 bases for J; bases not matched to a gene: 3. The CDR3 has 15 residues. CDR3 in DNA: TGTGCCAGCAGCTTAGCGGGCGGGGGGGGAGATACGCAGTATTTT. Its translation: CASSLAGGGGDTQYF.

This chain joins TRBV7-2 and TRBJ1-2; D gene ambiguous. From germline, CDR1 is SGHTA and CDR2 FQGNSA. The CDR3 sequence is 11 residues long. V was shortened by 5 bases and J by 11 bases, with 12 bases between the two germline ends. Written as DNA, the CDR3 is TGTGCCAGCAGCCCGAAGCCTGGTTACACCTTC. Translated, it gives CASSPKPGYTF.

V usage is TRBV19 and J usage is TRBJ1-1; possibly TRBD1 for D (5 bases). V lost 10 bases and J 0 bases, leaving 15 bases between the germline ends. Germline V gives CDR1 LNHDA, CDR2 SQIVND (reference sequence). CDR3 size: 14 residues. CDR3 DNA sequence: TGTGCCACAACCTCCAGGGCGGTGAACACTGAAGCTTTCTTT. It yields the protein CATTSRAVNTEAFF.

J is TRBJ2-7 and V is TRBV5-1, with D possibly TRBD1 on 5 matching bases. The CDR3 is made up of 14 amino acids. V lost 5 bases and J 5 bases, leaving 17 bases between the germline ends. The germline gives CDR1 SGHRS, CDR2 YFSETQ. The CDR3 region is CASSVATAVDEQYF. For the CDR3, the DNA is TGCGCCAGCAGTGTGGCGACAGCAGTCGACGAGCAGTACTTC.

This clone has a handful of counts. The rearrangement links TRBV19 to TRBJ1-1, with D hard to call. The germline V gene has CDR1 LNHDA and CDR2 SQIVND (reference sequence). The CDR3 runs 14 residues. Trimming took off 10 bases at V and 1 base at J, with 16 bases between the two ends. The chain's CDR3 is CATQRAHGNTEAFF. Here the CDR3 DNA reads TGTGCCACCCAGAGGGCCCATGGGAACACTGAAGCTTTCTTT.

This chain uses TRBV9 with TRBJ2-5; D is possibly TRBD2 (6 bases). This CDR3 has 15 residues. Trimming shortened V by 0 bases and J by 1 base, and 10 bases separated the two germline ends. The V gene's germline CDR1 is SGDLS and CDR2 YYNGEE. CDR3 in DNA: TGTGCCAGCAGCGTAGCTGGAGGGGTCCAAGAGACCCAGTACTTC. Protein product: CASSVAGGVQETQYF.

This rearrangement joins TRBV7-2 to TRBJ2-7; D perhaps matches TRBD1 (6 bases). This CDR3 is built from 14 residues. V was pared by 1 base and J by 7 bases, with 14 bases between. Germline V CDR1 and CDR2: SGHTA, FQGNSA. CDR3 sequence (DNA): TGTGCCAGCAGCTTAGGTAACAGGGCAGGAGAGCAGTACTTC. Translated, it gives CASSLGNRAGEQYF.

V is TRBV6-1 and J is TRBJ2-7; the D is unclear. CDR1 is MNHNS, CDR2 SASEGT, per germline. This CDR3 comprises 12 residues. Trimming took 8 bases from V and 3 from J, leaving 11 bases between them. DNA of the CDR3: TGTGCCAGCGTCGACACCCGCTACGAGCAGTACTTC. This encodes CASVDTRYEQYF.

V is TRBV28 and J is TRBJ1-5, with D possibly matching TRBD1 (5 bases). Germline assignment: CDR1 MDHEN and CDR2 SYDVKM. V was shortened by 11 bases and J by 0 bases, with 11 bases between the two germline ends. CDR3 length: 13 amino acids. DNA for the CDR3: TGTGCCGCCAGGGTGAATAGCAATCAGCCCCAGCATTTT. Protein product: CAARVNSNQPQHF. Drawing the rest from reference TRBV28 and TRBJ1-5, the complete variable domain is DVKVTQSSRYLVKRTGEKVFLECVQDMDHENMFWYRQDPGLGLRLIYFSYDVKMKEKGDIPEGYSVSREKKERFSLILESASTNQTSMYLCAARVNSNQPQHFGDGTRLSIL.

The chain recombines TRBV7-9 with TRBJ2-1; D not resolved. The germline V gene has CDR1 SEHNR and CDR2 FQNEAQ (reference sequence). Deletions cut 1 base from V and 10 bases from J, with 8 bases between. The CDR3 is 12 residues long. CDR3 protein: CASSLEAREQFF. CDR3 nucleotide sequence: TGTGCCAGCAGCTTAGAAGCGCGCGAGCAGTTCTTC.

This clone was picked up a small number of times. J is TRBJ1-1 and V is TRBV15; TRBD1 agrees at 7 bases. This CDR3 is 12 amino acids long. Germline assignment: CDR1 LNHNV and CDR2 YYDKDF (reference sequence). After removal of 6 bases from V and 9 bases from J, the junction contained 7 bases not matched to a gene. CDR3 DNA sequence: TGTGCCACCAGGCAGGGGGACTTAAAAGCTTTCTTT. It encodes CATRQGDLKAFF. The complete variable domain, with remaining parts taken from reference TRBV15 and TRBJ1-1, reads DAMVIQNPRYQVTQFGKPVTLSCSQTLNHNVMYWYQQKSSQAPKLLFHYYDKDFNNEADTPDNFQSRRPNTSFCFLDIRSPGLGDTAMYLCATRQGDLKAFFGQGTRLTVV.

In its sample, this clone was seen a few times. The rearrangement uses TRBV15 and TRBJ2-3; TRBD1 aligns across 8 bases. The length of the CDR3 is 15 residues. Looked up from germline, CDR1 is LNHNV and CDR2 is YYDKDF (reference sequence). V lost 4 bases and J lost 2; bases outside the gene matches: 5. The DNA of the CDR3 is TGTGCCACCAGCACCGGGACAGGAGACACAGATACGCAGTATTTT. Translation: CATSTGTGDTDTQYF.

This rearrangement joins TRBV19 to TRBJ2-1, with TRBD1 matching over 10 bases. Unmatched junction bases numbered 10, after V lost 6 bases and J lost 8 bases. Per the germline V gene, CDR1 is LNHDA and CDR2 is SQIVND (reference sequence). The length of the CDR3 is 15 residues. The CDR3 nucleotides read TGTGCCAGTAGAACGACAGGGGGCTGGACGGATGAGCAGTTCTTC. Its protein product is CASRTTGGWTDEQFF.

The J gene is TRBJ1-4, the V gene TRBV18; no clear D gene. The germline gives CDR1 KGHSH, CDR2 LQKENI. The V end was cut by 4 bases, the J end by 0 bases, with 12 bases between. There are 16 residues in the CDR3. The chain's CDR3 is CASSLSTVPTNEKLFF. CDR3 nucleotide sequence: TGTGCCAGCTCACTGTCGACTGTGCCAACTAATGAAAAACTGTTTTTT.

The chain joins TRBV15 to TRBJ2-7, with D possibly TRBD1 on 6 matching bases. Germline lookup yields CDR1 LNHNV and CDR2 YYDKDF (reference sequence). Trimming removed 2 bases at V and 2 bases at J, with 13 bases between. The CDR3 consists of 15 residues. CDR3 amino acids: CATSRKRTEPYEQYV. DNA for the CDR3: TGTGCCACCAGCAGAAAACGGACAGAACCCTACGAGCAGTACGTC.

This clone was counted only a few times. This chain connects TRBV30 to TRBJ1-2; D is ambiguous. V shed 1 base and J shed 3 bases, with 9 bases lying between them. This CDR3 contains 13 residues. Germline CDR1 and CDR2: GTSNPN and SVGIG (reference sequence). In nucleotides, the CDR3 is TGTGCCTGGAGTGCTGGGCGGGACTATGGCTACACCTTC. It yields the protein CAWSAGRDYGYTF. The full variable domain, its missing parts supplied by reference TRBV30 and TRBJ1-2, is SQTIHQWPATLVQPVGSPLSLECTVEGTSNPNLYWYRQAAGRGLQLLFYSVGIGQISSEVPQNLSASRPQDRQFILSSKKLLLSDSGFYLCAWSAGRDYGYTFGSGTRLTVV.

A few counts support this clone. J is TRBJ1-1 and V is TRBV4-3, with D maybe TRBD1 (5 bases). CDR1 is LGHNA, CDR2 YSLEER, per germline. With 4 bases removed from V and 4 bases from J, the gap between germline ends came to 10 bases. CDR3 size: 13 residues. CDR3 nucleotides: TGCGCCAGCAGCCCAGGGTTTCGCACTGAAGCTTTCTTT. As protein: CASSPGFRTEAFF.

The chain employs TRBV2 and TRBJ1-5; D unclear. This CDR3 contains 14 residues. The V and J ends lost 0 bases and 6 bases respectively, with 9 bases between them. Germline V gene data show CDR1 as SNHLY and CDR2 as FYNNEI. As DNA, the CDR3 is TGTGCCAGCAGTGAAGCCCTGTCTGTTCAGCCCCAGCATTTT. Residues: CASSEALSVQPQHF.